One sample yielded the 21 T cell receptor beta chains listed below, sequenced in a study of blood T cell repertoires in COVID-19. Method: immunoSEQ multiplex PCR; TCRdb's copy keeps in-frame clones and lacks some. The sample lists 150,000 to 200,000 clones, approximately 75% seen once, with approximately 11% in the top ten. Sequenced input: peripheral blood. The receptors originated from a human donor in a cohort sampled during active COVID-19.

The chain is built from TRBV19 and TRBJ1-1; tentative D call: TRBD1 (5 bases). From germline, CDR1 is LNHDA and CDR2 SQIVND (reference sequence). Deletions cut 2 bases from V and 8 bases from J, with 9 bases between. This CDR3 is built from 12 residues. The CDR3, as DNA: TGTGCCAGTAGTATATACGGGGGGGAAGCTTTCTTT. Translated, it gives CASSIYGGEAFF.

V usage is TRBV5-6 and J usage is TRBJ1-5; D might be TRBD1 (6 bases). The germline gives CDR1 SGHDT, CDR2 YYEEEE. The V gene lost 0 bases and the J gene lost 6 bases, with 10 bases spanning the gap. CDR3 length: 14 residues. Here the CDR3 reads CASSLEGGGQPQHF. The CDR3 DNA reads as TGTGCCAGCAGCTTGGAGGGAGGGGGTCAGCCCCAGCATTTT.

The CDR3, as DNA: TGCAGTGCTAGCGAAGAGTGGACCCAGTACTTC. Translated: CSASEEWTQYF. This chain links TRBV20-1 with TRBJ2-5; D is uncertain. With 3 bases removed from V and 7 bases from J, the gap between germline ends came to 9 bases. The CDR3 runs 11 residues. Germline V gene sequence: CDR1 DFQATT, CDR2 SNEGSKA (reference sequence).

The chain has TRBV5-1 and TRBJ2-3; 7 bases match TRBD2. After removal of 4 bases from V and 1 base from J, the junction contained 6 bases not matched to a gene. Germline-derived CDR1 and CDR2 are SGHRS and YFSETQ. CDR3 length: 15 amino acids. CDR3 region: CASSNAGDRTDTQYF. DNA of the CDR3: TGCGCCAGCAGCAATGCGGGGGATCGCACAGATACGCAGTATTTT.

This clone was seen once. This chain joins TRBV19 and TRBJ2-5; 11 bases fit TRBD2. The CDR3 is made up of 18 amino acids. J lost 3 bases, V lost 0 bases, and 9 bases had no gene match. CDR1 LNHDA and CDR2 SQIVND come from the germline V gene (reference sequence). The CDR3 protein is CASSIDHLGLAGEETQYF. CDR3 DNA sequence: TGTGCCAGTAGTATAGACCACCTAGGACTAGCGGGCGAAGAGACCCAGTACTTC.

V gene TRBV15 combines with J gene TRBJ2-2; TRBD1 agrees at 8 bases. V gave up 3 bases and J gave up 2 bases; unmatched junction bases: 5. Germline CDR1 is LNHNV and CDR2 is YYDKDF (reference sequence). This CDR3 spans 16 amino acids. The CDR3 DNA sequence: TGTGCCACCAGCAGCTCCAGGGGGCTCAACACCGGGGAGCTGTTTTTT. Encoded protein: CATSSSRGLNTGELFF.

The chain combines TRBV5-3 with TRBJ1-1; D call uncertain. TRBV5-3 carries the ORF label, with uncertain function. Trimming took off 3 bases at V and 6 bases at J, with 9 bases between the two ends. The CDR3 covers 12 residues. The CDR3 coding sequence is TGTGCCAGAAGCTCCGGGGAGGCTGAAGCTTTCTTT. It yields the protein CARSSGEAEAFF.

The rearrangement joins TRBV27 to TRBJ2-3, with D possibly matching TRBD2 (6 bases). Trimming stripped 5 bases from V and 2 bases from J, with 20 bases between. Germline V gene lookup returns CDR1 MNHEY and CDR2 SMNVEV (reference sequence). The CDR3 is made up of 17 amino acids. The CDR3 sequence: CASSHRGSGLFTDTQYF. The DNA for the CDR3 is TGTGCCAGCAGTCATCGGGGTAGCGGCCTCTTCACAGATACGCAGTATTTT.

This clone turned up a few times. The chain links TRBV5-1 to TRBJ2-1; tentatively, D is TRBD2 (7 bases). The germline CDR1 and CDR2 sequences are SGHRS and YFSETQ. The CDR3 length is 16 residues. V dropped 4 bases and J dropped 8 bases, with 22 bases sitting between them. The CDR3 nucleotides are TGCGCCAGCAGCGGGGGCGGGAGTCCGGGTAGAGATGAGCAGTTCTTC. Residues: CASSGGGSPGRDEQFF.

This sequence joins TRBV18 and TRBJ1-6, with unresolved D. The V and J ends lost 3 bases and 6 bases respectively, with 9 bases between them. Germline CDR1 reads KGHSH; CDR2 reads LQKENI. The CDR3 extends over 14 amino acids. The CDR3 nucleotides are TGTGCCAGCTCACCCCGAGGGATTAATTCACCCCTCCACTTT. It codes for CASSPRGINSPLHF.

The rearrangement joins TRBV18 to TRBJ2-7, with D perhaps TRBD1 (5 bases). This CDR3 spans 16 amino acids. The V end was cut by 2 bases, the J end by 2 bases, with 16 bases between. Per germline, CDR1 KGHSH and CDR2 LQKENI. CDR3 region: CASSPVPPGYPYEQYF. The CDR3 DNA is TGTGCCAGCTCACCAGTCCCGCCAGGGTACCCCTACGAGCAGTACTTC.

This chain uses TRBV2 with TRBJ1-1; D gene unclear. The V end was cut by 6 bases, the J end by 1 base, with 9 bases between. Germline CDR1 SNHLY, CDR2 FYNNEI. The CDR3 has 13 residues. In DNA form, the CDR3 reads TGTGCCAGCAGACAACAACCGAACACTGAAGCTTTCTTT. Translation: CASRQQPNTEAFF.

The chain recombines TRBV9 with TRBJ1-3; the D gene is possibly TRBD1 (5 bases). V shed 3 bases and J shed 0 bases, with 13 bases lying between them. CDR3 size: 16 residues. Germline loops: CDR1 SGDLS, CDR2 YYNGEE. The CDR3 protein is CASSETAFGSGNTIYF. CDR3 in DNA: TGTGCCAGCAGCGAGACAGCCTTCGGCTCTGGAAACACCATATATTTT.

The J gene is TRBJ2-1, the V gene TRBV24-1, with 11 bases matching TRBD1. This CDR3 is built from 16 residues. CDR1 KGHDR and CDR2 SFDVKD come from the germline V gene. V shed 3 bases, J shed 10 bases, and the junction held 10 bases outside the gene matches. CDR3 sequence reads: CATSDRGGQGALEQFF. Here the CDR3 DNA reads TGTGCCACCAGTGATAGAGGAGGACAGGGGGCATTAGAGCAGTTCTTC.

The chain recombines TRBV19 with TRBJ1-1; D unresolved. This CDR3 comprises 15 residues. V was clipped by 3 bases and J by 3 bases, with 14 bases between them. Germline CDR1 and CDR2: LNHDA and SQIVND (reference sequence). DNA of the CDR3: TGTGCCAGTAGTATCCTCCGCGGGAGGGACACTGAAGCTTTCTTT. Amino acid sequence: CASSILRGRDTEAFF.

The chain couples TRBV7-2 to TRBJ2-3, with 14 bases matching TRBD2. The germline gives CDR1 SGHTA, CDR2 FQGNSA. The CDR3 is 16 amino acids. V trimming: 5 bases; J trimming: 3 bases; junction bases outside the gene matches: 4. CDR3 amino acids: CASSPGLAGATDTQYF. CDR3 nucleotide sequence: TGTGCCAGCAGCCCGGGACTAGCGGGGGCGACAGATACGCAGTATTTT.

The genes are TRBV3-1 (or the pseudogene TRBV3-2) and TRBJ2-3, with 9 nucleotides matching TRBD2. Germline V CDR1 and CDR2: LGHDT, YNNKEL (reference sequence). The V segment lost 5 bases and the J segment 0 bases; nucleotides outside the gene matches: 18. There are 20 residues in the CDR3. CDR3 nucleotides: TGTGCCAGCAGCGCGAAAACATGGTTAGGGCTAGCGGGGAGCACAGATACGCAGTATTTT. It translates to CASSAKTWLGLAGSTDTQYF.

This clone was recorded only once. The chain has TRBV19 and TRBJ1-5; D is ambiguous. V was trimmed by 5 bases and J by 6 bases, leaving 17 bases between them. Germline V gene data show CDR1 as LNHDA and CDR2 as SQIVND (reference sequence). This CDR3 is built from 15 residues. The chain's CDR3 is CASSYEREGLQPQHF. The CDR3 region has the DNA TGTGCCAGTAGTTACGAGAGGGAGGGTCTTCAGCCCCAGCATTTT.

The table lists this clone with a few counts. CDR3 sequence (DNA): TGTGCCAGCAGCGGACGGACTAGCGGGGGGACCACAGATACGCAGTATTTT. This gives the protein CASSGRTSGGTTDTQYF. The chain combines TRBV9 with TRBJ2-3; 14 bases align to TRBD2. V was pared by 3 bases and J by 2 bases, with 5 bases of the junction left unmatched. Germline V CDR1 and CDR2: SGDLS, YYNGEE. There are 17 residues in the CDR3.

The rearrangement joins TRBV29-1 to TRBJ2-3, with D uncertain. The V and J ends lost 4 bases and 4 bases respectively, with 9 bases between them. Germline loops: CDR1 SQVTM, CDR2 ANQGSEA. This CDR3 is built from 12 residues. The CDR3 loop reads CSVAGWPDTQYF. For the CDR3, the DNA is TGCAGCGTTGCGGGTTGGCCAGATACGCAGTATTTT.

The rearrangement uses TRBV7-9 and TRBJ1-6; 7 positions match TRBD1. The CDR3 loop spans 16 amino acids. In germline, CDR1 is SEHNR, CDR2 FQNEAQ (reference sequence). With V trimmed by 5 bases and J by 5 bases, 9 bases remained unmatched. The CDR3 sequence is CASSIWTGSNNSPLHF. CDR3 nucleotide sequence: TGTGCCAGCAGCATCTGGACAGGAAGTAATAATTCACCCCTCCACTTT.